These 24 T cell receptor beta chains were all obtained from the same sample, sequenced in a study of sequential checkpoint blockade in melanoma. Sample treatment: randomized to nivolumab then ipilimumab (arm A) or the reverse (arm B). Measured with immunoSEQ multiplex PCR; TCRdb has only the in-frame clones, and not every one. This sample carries 15,000 to 20,000 clones, under 65% of them seen once, and the ten largest clones take approximately 16%. The specimen was CD8+ T cells sorted from blood (inferred from file names), collected from a patient given nivolumab and ipilimumab in sequence. Every receptor here comes from a human donor with melanoma.

A single count supports this clone. The V and J genes are TRBV27 and TRBJ1-2; D gene ambiguous. Germline V lookup: CDR1 MNHEY, CDR2 SMNVEV (reference sequence). The V end lost 4 bases, the J end lost 3 bases, and 9 bases lay between the germline ends. The CDR3 covers 13 residues. CDR3 region: CASSSGIDYGYTF. Here the CDR3 DNA reads TGTGCCAGCAGTTCCGGGATCGACTATGGCTACACCTTC.

A few counts support this clone. V gene TRBV27 combines with J gene TRBJ2-1, with D tentatively TRBD1 (6 bases). CDR1 and CDR2 from the germline V gene are MNHEY and SMNVEV (reference sequence). This CDR3 region has 16 residues. The V gene lost 5 bases and the J gene lost 4 bases, with 18 bases spanning the gap. This chain's CDR3 is CASSAVSGALYNEQFF. In DNA, the CDR3 is TGTGCCAGCAGTGCCGTCTCAGGGGCCCTGTACAATGAGCAGTTCTTC.

The J gene is TRBJ2-3, the V gene TRBV29-1; 8 nucleotides line up with TRBD2. The J segment lost 4 bases and the V segment lost 8 bases, leaving 17 bases of the junction unmatched. Germline assignment: CDR1 SQVTM and CDR2 ANQGSEA. The CDR3 is 16 amino acids. CDR3 amino acids: CSLRGRVAGSPDTQYF. DNA for the CDR3: TGCAGCCTTAGGGGAAGAGTAGCGGGATCCCCAGATACGCAGTATTTT.

The rearrangement uses TRBV7-9 and TRBJ1-2; D might be TRBD1 (6 bases). V lost 4 bases and J 6 bases, leaving 15 bases between the germline ends. CDR1 and CDR2 from the germline V gene are SEHNR and FQNEAQ (reference sequence). The CDR3 has 14 amino acids. In DNA, the CDR3 is TGTGCCAGCAGCTCGGACAGCTGCTATGATGGCTACACCTTC. The encoded protein is CASSSDSCYDGYTF.

This chain joins TRBV9 and TRBJ1-3, with 8 bases that match TRBD1. This CDR3 is 15 amino acids long. The V segment lost 3 bases and the J segment 4 bases; nucleotides outside the gene matches: 6. The germline V gene encodes CDR1 SGDLS and CDR2 YYNGEE. The CDR3 nucleotides read TGTGCCAGCAGCGGACTTGGACAGGGAGGAAACACCATATATTTT. Its protein product is CASSGLGQGGNTIYF.

The table lists this clone with a count of one. The chain links TRBV9 to TRBJ2-3, with D possibly TRBD2 on 6 matching bases. The CDR3 length is 16 residues. Germline CDR1 SGDLS, CDR2 YYNGEE. V lost 1 base to trimming and J lost 2 bases, with 14 bases between them. CDR3 in amino acids: CASSVIREPYTDTQYF. CDR3 in DNA: TGTGCCAGCAGCGTAATCCGGGAGCCATACACAGATACGCAGTATTTT.

The genes are TRBV28 and TRBJ1-1; possibly TRBD1 for D (6 bases). Germline CDR1 is MDHEN and CDR2 is SYDVKM. This CDR3 contains 14 residues. V lost 5 bases, J lost 6 bases, and 16 bases lay in between. DNA for the CDR3: TGTGCCAGCAGTCTCACAGGGTCGATGGCTGAAGCTTTCTTT. It yields the protein CASSLTGSMAEAFF.

This clone was counted only a few times. The chain has TRBV29-1 and TRBJ2-3; 7 positions agree with TRBD1. Looked up from germline, CDR1 is SQVTM and CDR2 is ANQGSEA. The CDR3 covers 13 residues. The V and J ends lost 3 bases and 4 bases, in that order; junction bases with no gene match: 4. CDR3 region: CSVDRGHPDTQYF. DNA for the CDR3: TGCAGCGTTGATAGGGGGCACCCAGATACGCAGTATTTT.

The V gene is TRBV7-6, the J gene TRBJ2-7; 10 bases fit TRBD2. J lost 4 bases, V lost 4 bases, and 7 bases had no gene match. CDR1 SGHVS and CDR2 FNYEAQ come from the germline V gene. CDR3 size: 15 residues. The CDR3 DNA reads TGTGCCAGCAGCTCGCCGGGACTAGCGTGGTACGAGCAGTACTTC. Its protein product is CASSSPGLAWYEQYF.

This clone was counted only a few times. J is TRBJ2-1 and V is TRBV27; TRBD1 might be the D (5 bases). The CDR3 runs 13 residues. Trimming pared 2 bases from V and 7 bases from J, leaving 9 bases between. Germline assignment: CDR1 MNHEY and CDR2 SMNVEV (reference sequence). The DNA for the CDR3 is TGTGCCAGCAGTTTAAAGGGGATGAATGAGCAGTTCTTC. Its protein is CASSLKGMNEQFF.

About this clone: A read error may produce the germline difference seen at one junction end. V gene TRBV7-6 combines with J gene TRBJ2-7, with TRBD2 matching 10 bases. The CDR3 has 19 residues. Germline V gene sequence: CDR1 SGHVS, CDR2 FNYEAQ. CDR3 coding DNA: TGTGCCAGCAGCTTTGGAGCGCGCCCAGAGCGGGGGGGCTCCCACGAGCAGTACTTC. Translating it yields CASSFGARPERGGSHEQYF.

This clone showed up just once. The V and J genes are TRBV7-9 and TRBJ1-1; 8 nucleotides match TRBD1. V shed 4 bases, J shed 0 bases, and the junction held 4 bases outside the gene matches. CDR1 SEHNR and CDR2 FQNEAQ come from the germline V gene (reference sequence). This CDR3 is built from 15 residues. The CDR3 DNA reads TGTGCCAGCAGCTCCGGGACAGGCATGAACACTGAAGCTTTCTTT. It translates to CASSSGTGMNTEAFF.

This clone has just a few counts. V and J are TRBV7-6 and TRBJ2-5, with 8 positions matching TRBD2. Germline V gene sequence: CDR1 SGHVS, CDR2 FNYEAQ. The CDR3 spans 15 residues. V lost 7 bases to trimming and J lost 1 base; unmatched junction nucleotides: 8. CDR3 DNA sequence: TGTGCCAGCAATTTTGGCGGGGGGATCCAAGAGACCCAGTACTTC. It specifies CASNFGGGIQETQYF.

This clone was observed a few times. V and J are TRBV23-1 and TRBJ1-1, with 9 bases matching TRBD1. TRBV23-1 is sorted into the ORF group, with uncertain function. This CDR3 comprises 15 residues. V trimming: 2 bases; J trimming: 1 base; junction bases outside the gene matches: 2. This chain's CDR3 is CASSQPQGANTEAFF. The CDR3 DNA reads as TGCGCCAGCAGTCAACCACAGGGGGCGAACACTGAAGCTTTCTTT.

The chain has TRBV29-1 and TRBJ2-7; 8 bases match TRBD1. V shed 4 bases, J shed 3 bases, and the junction held 5 bases outside the gene matches. Germline V gives CDR1 SQVTM, CDR2 ANQGSEA. The CDR3 sequence is 13 residues long. As DNA, the CDR3 is TGCAGCGTTGGAGGACAGGGTTACTACGAGCAGTACTTC. This codes for CSVGGQGYYEQYF.

This chain links TRBV21-1 with TRBJ2-3; the table assigns TRBD2, which was not confirmed against the DNA. TRBV21-1 is classified as a pseudogene. The CDR3 spans 14 residues. CDR3 amino acids: CANAQAGSTDTQYF. The CDR3 region has the DNA TGTGCCAATGCCCAAGCGGGGTCCACAGATACGCAGTATTTT.

The chain carries TRBV7-9 and TRBJ1-1; perhaps TRBD1 as D (6 bases). Germline CDR1 SEHNR, CDR2 FQNEAQ (reference sequence). The CDR3 sequence is 15 residues long. V was shortened by 5 bases and J by 0 bases, with 13 bases between the two germline ends. CDR3 sequence (DNA): TGTGCCAGCAGCAACCCAGGGGAGATGAACACTGAAGCTTTCTTT. As protein: CASSNPGEMNTEAFF.

This chain connects TRBV27 to TRBJ2-7; the match to TRBD2 covers 11 bases. CDR1 and CDR2 from the germline V gene are MNHEY and SMNVEV (reference sequence). CDR3 length: 15 residues. Trimming cost V 3 bases and J 1 base; bases outside gene matches: 2. The CDR3 DNA is TGTGCCAGCAGTTTTAGCGGGAGGGGTTCCTACGAGCAGTACTTC. Encoded protein: CASSFSGRGSYEQYF.

This chain joins TRBV30 and TRBJ2-2; 8 bases fit TRBD2. Germline V CDR1 and CDR2: GTSNPN, SVGIG (reference sequence). V was pared by 5 bases and J by 1 base, with 3 bases of the junction left unmatched. This CDR3 comprises 14 residues. CDR3 residues: CAWLTSGNTGELFF. For the CDR3, the DNA is TGTGCCTGGCTCACTAGCGGGAACACCGGGGAGCTGTTTTTT. The full variable domain, its missing parts supplied by reference TRBV30 and TRBJ2-2, is SQTIHQWPATLVQPVGSPLSLECTVEGTSNPNLYWYRQAAGRGLQLLFYSVGIGQISSEVPQNLSASRPQDRQFILSSKKLLLSDSGFYLCAWLTSGNTGELFFGEGSRLTVL.

This chain connects TRBV6-6 to TRBJ2-1; TRBD2 matches at 8 bases. Germline CDR1 reads MNHNY; CDR2 reads SVGAGI (reference sequence). V dropped 7 bases and J dropped 4; count of bases not matched to a gene: 9. This CDR3 comprises 15 residues. The CDR3 bases are TGTGCCAGCACCGACTCGACTAGCGAGTACAATGAGCAGTTCTTC. Its protein product is CASTDSTSEYNEQFF.

CDR3 sequence reads: CASSIQGGTEAFF. The CDR3 bases are TGTGCCAGTAGTATACAGGGAGGAACTGAAGCTTTCTTT. The chain uses TRBV19 and TRBJ1-1; D is perhaps TRBD1 (5 bases). Looked up from germline, CDR1 is LNHDA and CDR2 is SQIVND (reference sequence). The CDR3 is 13 amino acids. Trimming shortened V by 2 bases and J by 5 bases, and 9 bases separated the two germline ends.

This clone was seen more than once but under ten times. V is TRBV2 and J is TRBJ1-1; D ambiguous. The germline gives CDR1 SNHLY, CDR2 FYNNEI. Trimming shortened V by 5 bases and J by 3 bases, and 13 bases separated the two germline ends. This CDR3 region has 14 residues. In nucleotides, the CDR3 is TGTGCCAGCAGTATAGCGGAGGGATACACTGAAGCTTTCTTT. It yields the protein CASSIAEGYTEAFF. The whole variable domain, filled in from reference TRBV2 and TRBJ1-1, reads EPEVTQTPSHQVTQMGQEVILRCVPISNHLYFYWYRQILGQKVEFLVSFYNNEISEKSEIFDDQFSVERPDGSNFTLKIRSTKLEDSAMYFCASSIAEGYTEAFFGQGTRLTVV.

The gene calls are TRBV9 and TRBJ2-3, with 10 bases identical to TRBD2. Germline V CDR1 and CDR2: SGDLS, YYNGEE. The CDR3 spans 16 residues. Trimming cost V 4 bases and J 2 bases; bases outside gene matches: 7. CDR3 region: CASSLLGTSDTDTQYF. Written as DNA, the CDR3 is TGTGCCAGCAGCCTCCTCGGGACTAGCGACACAGATACGCAGTATTTT.

The gene calls are TRBV5-4 and TRBJ1-1; possibly TRBD1 for D (6 bases). Trimming took 3 bases from V and 3 from J, leaving 15 bases between them. The CDR3 loop spans 15 amino acids. Germline loops: CDR1 SGHNT, CDR2 YYREEE (reference sequence). The CDR3: CASSSYRVEDTEAFF. The CDR3 region has the DNA TGTGCCAGCAGCTCCTACAGGGTAGAGGACACTGAAGCTTTCTTT.